One and the same sample provided the 27 T cell receptor beta chains below, sequenced in a study of shared clonotypes between healthy human individuals (dated by TCRdb to between 2020 and 2021). The library was produced with the immunoSEQ multiplex PCR assay. Not all clones reach the TCRdb copy of this immuneACCESS table, which keeps in-frame sequences only. Checked studies attribute under half of the gap to unresolved V genes and leave the rest unexplained. The sample records roughly 2.2 million clones, just over 90% of which are singletons. Under 0.45% of the sample lies in the top ten. The sequencing sample was made of naive CD4+ T cells from PBMCs. In light of the paper, this sample's cell subset or site label describes: CD45RA+ positively selected. These receptor sequences come from a man aged 18 to 30 in good health. Some clones in this sample may be carry-over from other donors' samples.

The gene calls are TRBV19 and TRBJ1-4; D might be TRBD1 (6 bases). Trimming took 3 bases from V and 8 from J, leaving 10 bases between them. CDR3 length: 13 residues. Looked up from germline, CDR1 is LNHDA and CDR2 is SQIVND (reference sequence). This CDR3 is CASSIRGLEKLFF. For the CDR3, the DNA is TGTGCCAGTAGTATTCGGGGGCTCGAAAAACTGTTTTTT.

The chain combines TRBV11-2 with TRBJ2-1; D uncertain. The germline CDR1 and CDR2 sequences are SGHAT and FQNNGV. V gave up 1 base and J gave up 3 bases, with 10 bases separating them. The CDR3 consists of 15 residues. CDR3 coding DNA: TGTGCCAGCAGCTTAGTCCTCGTCCGCTACAATGAGCAGTTCTTC. Residues: CASSLVLVRYNEQFF.

The chain is built from TRBV5-1 and TRBJ2-5, with D possibly TRBD1 on 6 matching bases. Germline V CDR1 and CDR2: SGHRS, YFSETQ. Between the trimmed V and J ends, which lost 0 bases and 6 bases, there was a span of 12 bases. The CDR3 has 14 residues. The CDR3 DNA follows: TGCGCCAGCAGCTTGGACACAGGGCTCAAGACCCAGTACTTC. Amino acid sequence: CASSLDTGLKTQYF.

This clone turned up a few times. This rearrangement joins TRBV19 to TRBJ2-5; a weak D match, TRBD2 (5 bases). V shed 8 bases and J shed 5 bases, with 15 bases lying between them. The CDR3 contains 13 residues. CDR1 and CDR2 (germline): LNHDA, SQIVND (reference sequence). The CDR3 coding sequence is TGTGCCAGTGAAACAAGGACGGGGGAGACCCAGTACTTC. This gives the protein CASETRTGETQYF.

The CDR3 region has the DNA TGTGCCAGCAGCTTAAGTTCTAGCGGGAGCCTCGGGACCGGGGAGCTGTTTTTT. Translating gives CASSLSSSGSLGTGELFF. V gene TRBV7-9 combines with J gene TRBJ2-2; 10 bases agree with TRBD2. Germline V gives CDR1 SEHNR, CDR2 FQNEAQ (reference sequence). The CDR3 is 18 amino acids. After removal of 2 bases from V and 5 bases from J, the junction contained 11 bases not matched to a gene. Full variable domain (rest looked up from reference TRBV7-9 and TRBJ2-2): DTGVSQNPRHKITKRGQNVTFRCDPISEHNRLYWYRQTLGQGPEFLTYFQNEAQLEKSRLLSDRFSAERPKGSFSTLEIQRTEQGDSAMYLCASSLSSSGSLGTGELFFGEGSRLTVL.

The chain has TRBV14 and TRBJ1-3; a possible D gene is TRBD1 (6 bases). Trimming took off 0 bases at V and 0 bases at J, with 15 bases between the two ends. Germline lookup yields CDR1 SGHDN and CDR2 FVKESK. CDR3 length: 18 residues. CDR3 coding DNA: TGTGCCAGCAGCCAAGATGGGGGGCAGCTTTACTCTGGAAACACCATATATTTT. This gives the protein CASSQDGGQLYSGNTIYF.

This chain links TRBV29-1 with TRBJ2-4, with 7 bases fitting TRBD1. The CDR3 is made up of 14 amino acids. The germline CDR1 and CDR2 sequences are SQVTM and ANQGSEA. Losses at the gene ends were 6 bases for V and 6 bases for J; bases not matched to a gene: 11. In nucleotides, the CDR3 is TGCAGCGTGACACCCACGGGACAGAGAAACATTCAGTACTTC. This codes for CSVTPTGQRNIQYF.

V is TRBV6-1 and J is TRBJ2-2; TRBD1 matches at 8 bases. This CDR3 comprises 17 residues. J lost 2 bases, V lost 4 bases, and 9 bases had no gene match. Germline CDR1 and CDR2: MNHNS and SASEGT. The CDR3 sequence is CASSGRDRPSNTGELFF. In DNA, the CDR3 is TGTGCCAGCAGTGGCCGGGACAGGCCCTCCAACACCGGGGAGCTGTTTTTT.

CDR3 protein: CAWSVRHPGSGNTIYF. The CDR3 DNA reads TGTGCCTGGAGTGTACGGCATCCGGGTTCTGGAAACACCATATATTTT. The chain is built from TRBV30 and TRBJ1-3; D not resolved. The V end was cut by 0 bases, the J end by 1 base, with 13 bases between. The length of the CDR3 is 16 residues. Germline loops: CDR1 GTSNPN, CDR2 SVGIG (reference sequence).

The chain joins TRBV5-4 to TRBJ2-3, with a weak D call TRBD2 (7 bases). The CDR3 contains 16 residues. Germline lookup yields CDR1 SGHNT and CDR2 YYREEE (reference sequence). Trimming left V 4 bases short and J 6 bases short, with 21 bases between. As DNA, the CDR3 is TGTGCCAGCAGCACCCATCCGGGGGAGGGGGGTGATACGCAGTATTTT. Protein product: CASSTHPGEGGDTQYF.

This sequence joins TRBV28 and TRBJ1-3; possible D gene TRBD1, 5 bases. This CDR3 is built from 16 residues. V lost 4 bases and J lost 2, with 15 bases in between. The germline CDR1 and CDR2 sequences are MDHEN and SYDVKM. This chain's CDR3 is CASSSGGSVAGNTIYF. The CDR3 DNA sequence: TGTGCCAGCAGTTCCGGGGGGTCGGTTGCTGGAAACACCATATATTTT. Looking up the rest from reference TRBV28 and TRBJ1-3 gives the full variable domain: DVKVTQSSRYLVKRTGEKVFLECVQDMDHENMFWYRQDPGLGLRLIYFSYDVKMKEKGDIPEGYSVSREKKERFSLILESASTNQTSMYLCASSSGGSVAGNTIYFGEGSWLTVV.

This rearrangement joins TRBV7-9 to TRBJ1-2, with D possibly being TRBD1 (5 bases). This CDR3 comprises 14 residues. Germline V gene data show CDR1 as SEHNR and CDR2 as FQNEAQ (reference sequence). V was cut by 5 bases and J by 3 bases, with 13 bases left in between. Here the CDR3 reads CASSGRDGYYGYTF. In nucleotides, the CDR3 is TGTGCCAGCAGCGGTCGGGACGGATACTATGGCTACACCTTC.

V usage is TRBV5-4 and J usage is TRBJ2-2; no reliable D call. The CDR3 contains 15 residues. V lost 1 base, J lost 2 bases, and 9 bases lay in between. CDR1 and CDR2 from the germline V gene are SGHNT and YYREEE (reference sequence). The CDR3 protein is CASSLPAHNTGELFF. CDR3 nucleotide sequence: TGTGCCAGCAGCTTGCCAGCGCACAACACCGGGGAGCTGTTTTTT. Filled out from reference TRBV5-4 and TRBJ2-2, the complete variable domain reads ETGVTQSPTHLIKTRGQQVTLRCSSQSGHNTVSWYQQALGQGPQFIFQYYREEENGRGNFPPRFSGLQFPNYSSELNVNALELDDSALYLCASSLPAHNTGELFFGEGSRLTVL.

This chain joins TRBV7-3 and TRBJ1-1; maybe TRBD1 (6 bases). CDR3 size: 13 residues. Germline V gene lookup returns CDR1 SGHTA and CDR2 FQGTGA. The germline V and J ends were trimmed by 4 bases and 5 bases, with 11 bases remaining between them. The CDR3 here is CASSSDRQTEAFF. CDR3 nucleotides: TGTGCCAGCAGCTCAGACAGGCAAACTGAAGCTTTCTTT.

About this clone itself: Distinct nucleotide sequences in the sample also encode this CDR3. The chain links TRBV27 to TRBJ2-7, with D tentatively TRBD1 (6 bases). With 6 bases removed from V and 3 bases from J, the gap between germline ends came to 6 bases. The CDR3 has 11 amino acids. Germline CDR1 and CDR2: MNHEY and SMNVEV (reference sequence). The CDR3 DNA is TGTGCCAGCAGGGACAGCTACGAGCAGTACTTC. Protein product: CASRDSYEQYF.

Turning to this clone: In the same sample, other DNA sequences code for this CDR3. The CDR3: CASSYRATEAFF. CDR3 nucleotides: TGTGCCAGCAGTTACAGGGCCACTGAAGCTTTCTTT. The chain carries TRBV28 and TRBJ1-1; tentatively, D is TRBD1 (6 bases). V was cut by 4 bases and J by 4 bases, with 7 bases left in between. This CDR3 is 12 amino acids long. Per the germline V gene, CDR1 is MDHEN and CDR2 is SYDVKM.

Of note for this clone: This specimen includes other DNA sequences encoding the same CDR3. The rearrangement uses TRBV2 and TRBJ2-1; D uncertain. V was clipped by 4 bases and J by 7 bases, with 8 bases between them. CDR1 and CDR2 from the germline V gene are SNHLY and FYNNEI. CDR3 length equals 12 residues. The CDR3 region has the DNA TGTGCCAGCAGTGCAGAGGTGAATGAGCAGTTCTTC. This translates into CASSAEVNEQFF.

The genes are TRBV5-6 and TRBJ2-1; 7 positions match TRBD2. The CDR3 sequence is 14 residues long. The V and J ends lost 0 bases and 6 bases, in that order; junction bases with no gene match: 3. Per the germline V gene, CDR1 is SGHDT and CDR2 is YYEEEE. CDR3 sequence: CASSLGGRGNEQFF. The DNA for the CDR3 is TGTGCCAGCAGCTTGGGTGGGAGGGGCAATGAGCAGTTCTTC.

The sample holds one count of this clone. Other DNA variants within this sample encode the same CDR3. The V call is TRBV18, the J call TRBJ1-1, with no clear D. V gave up 3 bases and J gave up 1 base, with 6 bases separating them. The V gene's germline CDR1 is KGHSH and CDR2 LQKENI. The CDR3 runs 13 residues. The CDR3 DNA reads TGTGCCAGCTCACCGTTAGAGAACACTGAAGCTTTCTTT. It yields the protein CASSPLENTEAFF. Complete variable domain (other parts from reference TRBV18 and TRBJ1-1): NAGVMQNPRHLVRRRGQEARLRCSPMKGHSHVYWYRQLPEEGLKFMVYLQKENIIDESGMPKERFSAEFPKEGPSILRIQQVVRGDSAAYFCASSPLENTEAFFGQGTRLTVV.

This chain links TRBV6-1 with TRBJ2-5, with D tentatively TRBD2 (5 bases). Trimming took 3 bases from V and 5 from J, leaving 16 bases between them. The CDR3 runs 15 residues. Germline values: CDR1 MNHNS, CDR2 SASEGT. CDR3 region: CASSEKQRRGETQYF. Written as DNA, the CDR3 is TGTGCCAGCAGTGAGAAACAGAGGAGAGGGGAGACCCAGTACTTC.

This chain links TRBV5-1 with TRBJ2-2, with TRBD1 matching over 7 bases. V gave up 0 bases and J gave up 5 bases; unmatched junction bases: 7. The CDR3 runs to 16 residues. CDR1 is SGHRS, CDR2 YFSETQ, per germline. This chain's CDR3 is CASSLVQGEGTGELFF. The CDR3 DNA reads TGCGCCAGCAGCTTGGTTCAGGGGGAAGGGACCGGGGAGCTGTTTTTT. Together with reference TRBV5-1 and TRBJ2-2, the CDR3 gives the full variable domain: KAGVTQTPRYLIKTRGQQVTLSCSPISGHRSVSWYQQTPGQGLQFLFEYFSETQRNKGNFPGRFSGRQFSNSRSEMNVSTLELGDSALYLCASSLVQGEGTGELFFGEGSRLTVL.

This chain uses TRBV4-3 with TRBJ2-4; 8 bases line up with TRBD1. The germline V gene encodes CDR1 LGHNA and CDR2 YSLEER. The CDR3 is made up of 13 amino acids. V lost 2 bases to trimming and J lost 7 bases; unmatched junction nucleotides: 1. The CDR3 reads CASSQRQGNIQYF. CDR3 bases: TGCGCCAGCAGCCAACGACAGGGGAACATTCAGTACTTC.

The chain couples TRBV5-1 to TRBJ2-3; D is unresolved. CDR3 length: 13 amino acids. Germline V CDR1 and CDR2: SGHRS, YFSETQ. Between the trimmed V and J ends, which lost 2 bases and 2 bases, there was a span of 6 bases. The CDR3 spells CASSFDATDTQYF. The CDR3 nucleotides are TGCGCCAGCAGCTTTGACGCCACAGATACGCAGTATTTT.

This sequence joins TRBV21-1 and TRBJ2-2; TRBD1, as called in the table, went unchecked against the DNA. TRBV21-1 is designated a pseudogene. CDR3 length: 16 amino acids. CDR3 loop: CASSIRDTHKAGELFF. CDR3 nucleotides: TGTGCCAGCAGCATTCGGGACACCCATAAAGCCGGGGAGCTGTTTTTT.

CDR3 sequence: CASSFGRGDSGNTIYF. In nucleotides, the CDR3 is TGTGCCAGCAGCTTCGGACGGGGGGACTCTGGAAACACCATATATTTT. The chain combines TRBV7-2 with TRBJ1-3; D may be TRBD1 (5 bases). CDR1 SGHTA and CDR2 FQGNSA come from the germline V gene. Trimming shortened V by 3 bases and J by 0 bases, and 12 bases separated the two germline ends. The CDR3 contains 16 residues.

The chain combines TRBV30 with TRBJ2-5; 8 bases are shared with TRBD1. V lost 0 bases to trimming and J lost 5 bases; unmatched junction nucleotides: 8. Germline CDR1 reads GTSNPN; CDR2 reads SVGIG (reference sequence). The CDR3 length is 15 residues. CDR3 coding DNA: TGTGCCTGGAGTGTACTGGGGACAGGCGACGAGACCCAGTACTTC. It translates to CAWSVLGTGDETQYF. Complete variable domain (other parts from reference TRBV30 and TRBJ2-5): SQTIHQWPATLVQPVGSPLSLECTVEGTSNPNLYWYRQAAGRGLQLLFYSVGIGQISSEVPQNLSASRPQDRQFILSSKKLLLSDSGFYLCAWSVLGTGDETQYFGPGTRLLVL.

The chain joins TRBV30 to TRBJ2-7; 8 bases agree with TRBD2. Germline trimming cut 0 bases from V and 5 bases from J; bases unmatched to any gene: 9. Germline CDR1 reads GTSNPN; CDR2 reads SVGIG (reference sequence). This CDR3 is built from 15 residues. In DNA form, the CDR3 reads TGTGCCTGGAGTGTAAGGAGCGGGAGTCCCCACGAGCAGTACTTC. This encodes CAWSVRSGSPHEQYF.